Shown below are 27 T cell receptor beta chains from a single sample sequenced in a study of cytomegalovirus exposure and HLA in healthy donors. The PCR used 60 Vbeta and 13 Jbeta primers. Profiling relied on immunoSEQ multiplex PCR, and the TCRdb table lists in-frame clones only, not all of them. The sample lists 95,000 to 150,000 clones, 77% occurring once. The sample taken for sequencing was PBMCs. The receptors originated from a human donor in good health.

On this clone: Additional DNA sequences in this sample encode the identical CDR3. The chain couples TRBV15 to TRBJ1-2; TRBD1 agrees at 9 bases. In germline, CDR1 is LNHNV, CDR2 YYDKDF (reference sequence). CDR3 length: 18 residues. V lost 0 bases to trimming and J lost 3 bases; unmatched junction nucleotides: 11. This CDR3 is CATSRDLGQGGGDYGYTF. The CDR3 region has the DNA TGTGCCACCAGCAGAGATTTGGGACAGGGTGGGGGAGACTATGGCTACACCTTC.

The V and J genes are TRBV7-2 and TRBJ1-1, with 7 bases lining up with TRBD1. The junction had 5 bases not matched to a gene; V was cut back by 0 bases and J by 4 bases. This CDR3 region has 15 residues. Per the germline V gene, CDR1 is SGHTA and CDR2 is FQGNSA. DNA for the CDR3: TGTGCCAGCAGCTTAGCGACAGGGACGACCACTGAAGCTTTCTTT. The encoded protein is CASSLATGTTTEAFF.

The genes are TRBV28 and TRBJ2-7, with 10 bases that match TRBD1. Per germline, CDR1 MDHEN and CDR2 SYDVKM. V shed 6 bases, J shed 3 bases, and the junction held 2 bases outside the gene matches. The CDR3 consists of 13 residues. The DNA of the CDR3 is TGTGCCAGCAGCGGGACAGGGGACTACGAGCAGTACTTC. Its protein is CASSGTGDYEQYF.

The chain uses TRBV5-1 and TRBJ1-6; 7 bases are shared with TRBD1. J was trimmed by 6 bases and V by 3 bases; bases with no gene match: 3. The CDR3 totals 14 residues. The V gene's germline CDR1 is SGHRS and CDR2 YFSETQ. The CDR3 sequence: CASSSDRPNSPLHF. CDR3 nucleotides: TGCGCCAGCAGCTCGGACAGGCCTAATTCACCCCTCCACTTT. The full variable domain, in which reference TRBV5-1 and TRBJ1-6 provide the parts outside the CDR3, is KAGVTQTPRYLIKTRGQQVTLSCSPISGHRSVSWYQQTPGQGLQFLFEYFSETQRNKGNFPGRFSGRQFSNSRSEMNVSTLELGDSALYLCASSSDRPNSPLHFGNGTRLTVT.

The gene calls are TRBV2 and TRBJ2-3; the D gene is possibly TRBD2 (5 bases). The V and J ends lost 8 bases and 4 bases respectively, with 13 bases between them. Per the germline V gene, CDR1 is SNHLY and CDR2 is FYNNEI. The CDR3 is made up of 13 amino acids. CDR3 bases: TGTGCCAGCTCGTCTAGCATGGCAGATACGCAGTATTTT. Translated, it gives CASSSSMADTQYF.

The chain recombines TRBV13 with TRBJ1-4, with 12 bases matching TRBD1. This CDR3 spans 18 amino acids. The germline gives CDR1 PRHDT, CDR2 FYEKMQ (reference sequence). Trimming took 5 bases from V and 3 from J; bases not matched to a gene: 10. CDR3: CASSAGTGGVVPNEKLFF. DNA of the CDR3: TGTGCCAGCAGCGCGGGGACAGGGGGCGTTGTCCCTAATGAAAAACTGTTTTTT.

The chain uses TRBV11-2 and TRBJ2-7; 9 nucleotides line up with TRBD1. Trimming cost V 4 bases and J 7 bases; bases outside gene matches: 8. CDR1 SGHAT and CDR2 FQNNGV come from the germline V gene. The CDR3 covers 14 residues. The CDR3 is CASSWDRATREQYF. CDR3 nucleotides: TGTGCCAGCAGCTGGGACAGGGCAACGAGGGAGCAGTACTTC.

The V gene is TRBV6-4, the J gene TRBJ2-7, with D possibly TRBD2 on 6 matching bases. Trimming took 4 bases from V and 4 from J, leaving 11 bases between them. Germline values: CDR1 MRHNA, CDR2 SNTAGT. The CDR3 has 13 residues. The CDR3 is CASSVTEGYEQYF. The DNA for the CDR3 is TGTGCCAGCAGTGTGACGGAGGGGTACGAGCAGTACTTC.

V usage is TRBV19 and J usage is TRBJ1-2; D gene uncertain. The CDR3 is made up of 15 amino acids. V was cut by 1 base and J by 4 bases, with 13 bases left in between. The germline V gene has CDR1 LNHDA and CDR2 SQIVND (reference sequence). CDR3 in DNA: TGTGCCAGTAGTATAGCAGGCTCCCGGGGCTATGGCTACACCTTC. Its protein product is CASSIAGSRGYGYTF.

In nucleotides, the CDR3 is TGTGCCAGCTCCCCCGCAAGGACTGGCGAGCAGTACTTC. Translating gives CASSPARTGEQYF. The rearrangement links TRBV18 to TRBJ2-7; maybe TRBD2 (5 bases). The CDR3 totals 13 residues. Germline CDR1 reads KGHSH; CDR2 reads LQKENI. V gave up 6 bases and J gave up 6 bases, with 15 bases separating them.

The chain carries TRBV28 and TRBJ1-3, with 8 bases identical to TRBD1. V shed 8 bases and J 8 bases; nucleotides not matched to a gene: 17. Germline V lookup: CDR1 MDHEN, CDR2 SYDVKM. This CDR3 has 16 residues. The DNA of the CDR3 is TGTGCCAGCTATACCCCCGACGGCAGGGGGCAGTACACCATATATTTT. The encoded protein is CASYTPDGRGQYTIYF.

This sequence joins TRBV29-1 and TRBJ1-4; 9 bases match TRBD1. The V gene's germline CDR1 is SQVTM and CDR2 ANQGSEA. V dropped 4 bases and J dropped 7; count of bases not matched to a gene: 10. CDR3 length equals 15 residues. CDR3 nucleotide sequence: TGCAGCGTTGGCGAAACTGGACAGGGGCCTGAAAAACTGTTTTTT. Translating it yields CSVGETGQGPEKLFF.

The chain uses TRBV9 and TRBJ2-7; possibly TRBD1 for D (6 bases). The CDR3 is 15 amino acids. The germline gives CDR1 SGDLS, CDR2 YYNGEE. Trimming pared 4 bases from V and 0 bases from J, leaving 14 bases between. The DNA of the CDR3 is TGTGCCAGCAGCCGAGACAGGATCGGCTCCTACGAGCAGTACTTC. Translated, it gives CASSRDRIGSYEQYF.

The count of this clone is one. The V gene is TRBV5-1, the J gene TRBJ1-2, with D perhaps matching TRBD1 (6 bases). Germline V CDR1 and CDR2: SGHRS, YFSETQ. Deletions cut 1 base from V and 3 bases from J, with 13 bases between. The CDR3 is 15 amino acids. The CDR3 DNA reads TGCGCCAGCAGCTTGTTTCAGGGGCAAGACTATGGCTACACCTTC. Translated, it gives CASSLFQGQDYGYTF.

The gene calls are TRBV28 and TRBJ2-7; TRBD1 matches at 9 bases. The junction had 12 bases not matched to a gene; V was cut back by 11 bases and J by 4 bases. The V gene's germline CDR1 is MDHEN and CDR2 SYDVKM. This CDR3 has 14 amino acids. The CDR3 sequence is CAWAQGQGAYEQYF. In DNA form, the CDR3 reads TGTGCCTGGGCTCAGGGACAGGGTGCTTACGAGCAGTACTTC.

The chain couples TRBV11-2 to TRBJ2-7; 10 nucleotides agree with TRBD1. V lost 1 base and J lost 2; bases outside the gene matches: 5. The CDR3 runs 16 residues. In germline, CDR1 is SGHAT, CDR2 FQNNGV. The CDR3 DNA follows: TGTGCCAGCAGCTTAGGCGGGACAGGGGATGCCTACGAGCAGTACTTC. Its translation: CASSLGGTGDAYEQYF. The full variable domain, in which reference TRBV11-2 and TRBJ2-7 provide the parts outside the CDR3, is EAGVAQSPRYKIIEKRQSVAFWCNPISGHATLYWYQQILGQGPKLLIQFQNNGVVDDSQLPKDRFSAERLKGVDSTLKIQPAKLEDSAVYLCASSLGGTGDAYEQYFGPGTRLTVT.

The chain links TRBV10-3 to TRBJ2-2; D is ambiguous. Germline loops: CDR1 ENHRY, CDR2 SYGVKD. The CDR3 consists of 16 residues. The V end was cut by 0 bases, the J end by 1 base, with 9 bases between. CDR3 in amino acids: CAISESWPGNTGELFF. The CDR3 DNA sequence: TGTGCCATCAGTGAGTCTTGGCCAGGGAACACCGGGGAGCTGTTTTTT.

Worth noting for this clone: An end of the junction does not agree with germline; a read error may underlie this. CDR3 amino acids: CASSLLAGDLQGTQYF. In nucleotides, the CDR3 is TGCGCCAGCAGCCTACTAGCGGGAGATCTCCAAGGGACCCAGTACTTC. The chain uses TRBV5-1 and TRBJ2-5; 11 bases line up with TRBD2. Germline V lookup: CDR1 SGHRS, CDR2 YFSETQ. This CDR3 has 16 amino acids.

V and J are TRBV19 and TRBJ2-6; 9 bases are shared with TRBD2. Germline lookup yields CDR1 LNHDA and CDR2 SQIVND (reference sequence). Trimming took 7 bases from V and 0 from J; bases not matched to a gene: 13. The CDR3 has 19 residues. The CDR3 sequence: CASTLWGSAGGSGANVLTF. Here the CDR3 DNA reads TGTGCCAGTACCCTATGGGGGTCAGCGGGAGGCTCTGGGGCCAACGTCCTGACTTTC.

The chain has TRBV14 and TRBJ2-1, with 11 bases fitting TRBD2. The CDR3 sequence is 16 residues long. CDR1 is SGHDN, CDR2 FVKESK, per germline. The J segment lost 7 bases and the V segment lost 2 bases, leaving 7 bases of the junction unmatched. The CDR3 nucleotides are TGTGCCAGCAGCCAACCGGGACTAGCGGCTCAAAATGAGCAGTTCTTC. Amino acid sequence: CASSQPGLAAQNEQFF.

The V and J genes are TRBV15 and TRBJ1-6; D is undetermined. This CDR3 is 15 amino acids long. CDR1 is LNHNV and CDR2 is YYDKDF in the germline V gene (reference sequence). Trimming cost V 0 bases and J 9 bases, with 12 bases left between them. CDR3: CATSRDPDAGSPLHF. In DNA form, the CDR3 reads TGTGCCACCAGCAGAGATCCGGATGCGGGTTCACCCCTCCACTTT.

The genes are TRBV27 and TRBJ1-5; D is unresolved. With 3 bases removed from V and 4 bases from J, the gap between germline ends came to 4 bases. CDR1 is MNHEY, CDR2 SMNVEV, per germline (reference sequence). CDR3 length: 12 amino acids. CDR3 in amino acids: CASSFSNQPQHF. CDR3 DNA sequence: TGTGCCAGCAGTTTCAGTAATCAGCCCCAGCATTTT.

Comments on this clone: Within the sample, other DNA sequences also encode this same CDR3. The chain carries TRBV18 and TRBJ1-2; possibly TRBD1 for D (5 bases). Germline assignment: CDR1 KGHSH and CDR2 LQKENI. V lost 6 bases and J 3 bases, leaving 11 bases between the germline ends. The CDR3 is 13 amino acids. CDR3 DNA: TGTGCCAGCTCGCCCGGACAAGACTATGGCTACACCTTC. It encodes CASSPGQDYGYTF.

V is TRBV2 and J is TRBJ1-5, with D maybe TRBD1 (6 bases). The V end lost 2 bases, the J end lost 6 bases, and 8 bases lay between the germline ends. The V gene's germline CDR1 is SNHLY and CDR2 FYNNEI. The CDR3 runs 13 residues. The CDR3 DNA reads as TGTGCCAGCAGTGAAAGGGGGAGTCAGCCCCAGCATTTT. Its protein product is CASSERGSQPQHF.

V usage is TRBV19 and J usage is TRBJ2-3; D remains ambiguous. CDR1 and CDR2 from the germline V gene are LNHDA and SQIVND (reference sequence). CDR3 length: 13 residues. Trimming cost V 6 bases and J 6 bases, with 13 bases left between them. The chain's CDR3 is CASSPATRDTQYF. CDR3 nucleotides: TGTGCCAGTAGCCCTGCCACCCGGGATACGCAGTATTTT.

This clone was observed once. The chain links TRBV9 to TRBJ2-3; 7 nucleotides line up with TRBD2. Germline assignment: CDR1 SGDLS and CDR2 YYNGEE. CDR3 length: 17 residues. V dropped 3 bases and J dropped 0; count of bases not matched to a gene: 10. CDR3 DNA: TGTGCCAGCAGCGAGGGGATCGGGACTATCAGCACAGATACGCAGTATTTT. It specifies CASSEGIGTISTDTQYF.

This clone came up once. The chain combines TRBV14 with TRBJ2-2, with D possibly being TRBD2 (6 bases). Germline assignment: CDR1 SGHDN and CDR2 FVKESK. The CDR3 totals 15 residues. V dropped 2 bases and J dropped 1 base, with 8 bases sitting between them. The CDR3 sequence: CASSQLRENTGELFF. CDR3 in DNA: TGTGCCAGCAGCCAATTGCGGGAGAACACCGGGGAGCTGTTTTTT. Variable domain in full (rest from reference TRBV14 and TRBJ2-2): EAGVTQFPSHSVIEKGQTVTLRCDPISGHDNLYWYRRVMGKEIKFLLHFVKESKQDESGMPNNRFLAERTGGTYSTLKVQPAELEDSGVYFCASSQLRENTGELFFGEGSRLTVL.